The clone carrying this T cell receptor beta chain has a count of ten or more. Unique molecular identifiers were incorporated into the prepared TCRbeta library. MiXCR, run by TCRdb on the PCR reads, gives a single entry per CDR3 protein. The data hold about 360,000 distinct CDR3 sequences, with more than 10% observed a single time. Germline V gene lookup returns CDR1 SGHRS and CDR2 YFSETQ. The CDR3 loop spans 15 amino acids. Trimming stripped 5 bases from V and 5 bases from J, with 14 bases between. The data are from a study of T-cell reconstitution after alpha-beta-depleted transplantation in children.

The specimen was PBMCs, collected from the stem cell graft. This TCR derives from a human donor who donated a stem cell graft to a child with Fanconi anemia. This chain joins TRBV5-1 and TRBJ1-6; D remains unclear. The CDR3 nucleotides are TGCGCCAGCAGTCTCGACACTCACGATAATTCACCCCTCCACTTT. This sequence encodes CASSLDTHDNSPLHF.